Listed below are T cell receptor beta chains from one sample, sequenced in a study of radiotherapy plus CTLA-4 blockade in lung cancer. The data were produced by immunoSEQ multiplex PCR, yet TCRdb's version contains in-frame clones alone and is incomplete. The table includes around 110,000 clones, more than 80% detected once. Sample: peripheral blood, taken from a patient treated with radiotherapy plus ipilimumab. Every receptor here comes from a human donor with non-small cell lung cancer that progressed on radiotherapy plus ipilimumab. The CDR3 runs from the conserved cysteine through the conserved F or W. Each record gives: clone size, D gene, J gene, V gene, CDR3 protein, CDR3 DNA. A D gene is named only where the DNA matches it firmly. Part of the rows lack a size; the others show once, few, many or a class for expanded clones.

NA | NA | TRBJ2-7 | TRBV7-4 | CASNGKWGPYEQYF | TGTGCCAGCAACGGGAAATGGGGGCCCTACGAGCAGTACTTC
NA | TRBD2 | TRBJ2-5 | TRBV19 | CASSILGSAGSQETQYF | TGTGCCAGTAGTATTCTGGGTTCAGCGGGGAGCCAAGAGACCCAGTACTTC
NA | NA | TRBJ2-2 | TRBV19 | CASSNQRGTGELFF | TGTGCCAGTAGTAACCAGAGGGGGACCGGGGAGCTGTTTTTT
NA | TRBD1 | TRBJ1-4 | TRBV29-1 | CSVRTGDEKLFF | TGCAGCGTCCGGACAGGGGATGAAAAACTGTTTTTT
NA | TRBD2 | TRBJ2-1 | TRBV5-1 | CASSLIRGRTSSYNEQFF | TGCGCCAGCAGCTTGATTCGCGGGAGGACGAGCTCCTACAATGAGCAGTTCTTC
few | NA | TRBJ2-2 | TRBV19 | CASSIAGNTGELFF | TGTGCCAGTAGTATTGCAGGGAACACCGGGGAGCTGTTTTTT
NA | NA | TRBJ2-5 | TRBV2 | CASSIRETGQETQYF | TGTGCCAGCAGTATCAGGGAGACGGGGCAAGAGACCCAGTACTTC
once | NA | TRBJ1-4 | TRBV6-6 | CASKIQGGKLFF | TGTGCCAGCAAAATACAGGGCGGGAAACTGTTTTTT
few | TRBD1 | TRBJ2-7 | TRBV5-1 | CASSPGQLYEQYF | TGCGCCAGCAGCCCGGGACAGCTTTACGAGCAGTACTTC
NA | NA | TRBJ2-6 | TRBV5-1 | CASSAWTLGGTGANVLTF | TGCGCCAGCAGCGCCTGGACGTTAGGGGGGACTGGGGCCAACGTCCTGACTTTC
NA | TRBD2 | TRBJ2-7 | TRBV7-8 | CASSNLAGSGPYEQYF | TGTGCCAGCAGTAATTTAGCGGGATCGGGCCCCTACGAGCAGTACTTC
NA | TRBD1 | TRBJ1-2 | TRBV9 | CASTPGQANYGYTF | TGTGCCAGCACCCCGGGACAGGCTAACTATGGCTACACCTTC
few | TRBD2 | TRBJ2-7 | TRBV4-1 | CASSQRAGGRYEQYF | TGCGCCAGCAGCCAGAGAGCGGGAGGGCGCTACGAGCAGTACTTC
NA | NA | TRBJ2-2 | TRBV2 | CASSGASGFTGELFF | TGTGCCAGCTCGGGGGCTAGCGGATTCACCGGGGAGCTGTTTTTT
NA | TRBD1 | TRBJ1-3 | TRBV12-5 | CASGYRTGGVSPGNTIYF | TGTGCTAGTGGTTACCGGACAGGGGGAGTTTCACCGGGAAACACCATATATTTT
NA | NA | TRBJ2-5 | TRBV30 | CARRRAGLETQYF | TGTGCCCGGAGGAGGGCAGGGTTGGAGACCCAGTACTTC
NA | NA | TRBJ1-1 | TRBV9 | CAGRTDKAFF | TGTGCCGGACGGACAGACAAAGCTTTCTTT
once | TRBD2 | TRBJ2-1 | TRBV29-1 | CSVLGGGTSGRSSYNEQFF | TGCAGCGTATTGGGAGGAGGGACTAGCGGGAGGAGCTCCTACAATGAGCAGTTCTTC
NA | TRBD1 | TRBJ1-5 | TRBV15 | CATSRAGQGAFSQPQHF | TGTGCCACCAGCAGAGCGGGACAGGGGGCCTTTAGTCAGCCCCAGCATTTT
NA | NA | TRBJ1-2 | TRBV6-6 | CASSYEGGYGYTF | TGTGCCAGCAGTTACGAGGGGGGCTATGGCTACACCTTC
NA | NA | TRBJ2-7 | TRBV2 | CASSAGQDNGAYF | TGTGCCAGCAGTGCGGGGCAGGATAACGGCGCGTACTTC
few | TRBD1 | TRBJ1-5 | TRBV18 | CASSGETGGGQPQHF | TGTGCCAGCTCAGGAGAGACAGGGGGGGGTCAGCCCCAGCATTTT
NA | NA | TRBJ2-1 | TRBV19 | CASSLSSYNEQFF | TGTGCCAGTAGTCTAAGCTCCTACAATGAGCAGTTCTTC
NA | NA | TRBJ2-1 | TRBV5-1 | CASSLVAGPYNEQFF | TGCGCCAGCAGCTTGGTGGCGGGGCCCTACAATGAGCAGTTCTTC
few | NA | TRBJ1-3 | TRBV18 | CASRPGSSGNTIYF | TGTGCCAGCCGTCCAGGGTCGTCTGGAAACACCATATATTTT
NA | TRBD2 | TRBJ2-1 | TRBV7-8 | CASNPRGAGGLTEQFF | TGTGCCAGCAACCCTCGGGGAGCGGGGGGACTCACTGAGCAGTTCTTC
NA | NA | TRBJ1-1 | TRBV2 | CASSETAGAVTEAFF | TGTGCCAGCAGTGAAACGGCGGGGGCGGTCACTGAAGCTTTCTTT
few | NA | TRBJ2-7 | TRBV7-9 | CASSRSSYEQYF | TGTGCCAGCAGCAGGTCCTCCTACGAGCAGTACTTC
NA | NA | TRBJ2-5 | TRBV5-1 | CASSLGVTAQSQETQYF | TGCGCCAGCAGCTTGGGGGTGACAGCACAGAGCCAAGAGACCCAGTACTTC
NA | NA | TRBJ2-2 | TRBV19 | CASSFGVAASTGELFF | TGTGCCAGTTCTTTCGGGGTAGCGGCCTCCACCGGGGAGCTGTTTTTT
NA | TRBD1 | TRBJ2-4 | TRBV7-9 | CASSLMGTGKNIQYF | TGTGCCAGCAGCTTAATGGGGACAGGCAAAAACATTCAGTACTTC
NA | TRBD1 | TRBJ1-1 | TRBV28 | CASSPSTGIAAEAFF | TGTGCCAGCAGCCCCTCGACAGGGATTGCTGCTGAAGCTTTCTTT
NA | NA | TRBJ2-7 | TRBV5-5 | CASSRDHFSYEQYF | TGTGCCAGCAGCCGGGACCATTTTTCCTACGAGCAGTACTTC
NA | NA | TRBJ2-3 | TRBV9 | CASSESLSLGTQYF | TGTGCCAGCAGCGAGTCTCTTTCCCTAGGAACGCAGTATTTT
NA | TRBD2 | TRBJ2-5 | TRBV20-1 | CSALGGETQYF | TGCAGTGCTCTGGGAGGGGAGACCCAGTACTTC
NA | NA | TRBJ2-3 | TRBV7-8 | CASSLAAGPTTDTQYF | TGTGCCAGCAGCTTAGCGGCGGGACCGACCACAGATACGCAGTATTTT
NA | TRBD1 | TRBJ2-1 | TRBV6-5 | CASREGGQGTNEQFF | TGTGCCAGCAGGGAGGGGGGACAGGGAACCAATGAGCAGTTCTTC
NA | NA | TRBJ1-1 | TRBV2 | CASSAPPLGWSEAFF | TGTGCCAGCAGTGCCCCCCCCCTTGGATGGTCGGAAGCTTTCTTT
NA | NA | TRBJ2-7 | TRBV19 | CASSDRDQPYEQYF | TGTGCCAGTAGTGACCGGGACCAGCCCTACGAGCAGTACTTC
NA | TRBD2 | TRBJ2-7 | TRBV5-1 | CASSTGTSGSAYEQYF | TGCGCCAGCAGCACCGGGACTAGCGGGAGTGCTTACGAGCAGTACTTC
NA | TRBD2 | TRBJ2-3 | TRBV7-2 | CASSFGTSGRADTQYF | TGTGCCAGCAGCTTCGGGACTAGCGGGAGGGCAGATACGCAGTATTTT
NA | NA | TRBJ2-1 | TRBV9 | CASSVGSYNEQFF | TGTGCCAGCAGCGTTGGGTCCTACAATGAGCAGTTCTTC
NA | NA | TRBJ2-1 | TRBV7-9 | CASSISGNNEQFF | TGTGCCAGCAGCATATCCGGGAACAATGAGCAGTTCTTC
NA | TRBD2 | TRBJ2-7 | TRBV7-9 | CASSTTSGRSEQYF | TGTGCCAGCAGCACGACTAGCGGGAGATCCGAGCAGTACTTC
NA | TRBD2 | TRBJ2-1 | TRBV14 | CASSQLLAGVSGQFF | TGTGCCAGCAGCCAGCTATTAGCGGGTGTGTCGGGGCAGTTCTTC
NA | NA | TRBJ1-1 | TRBV7-6 | CASSSHPGRPTEAFF | TGTGCCAGCAGCTCCCACCCGGGGAGACCCACTGAAGCTTTCTTT
NA | TRBD2 | TRBJ2-6 | TRBV2 | CASRRAGDGANVLTF | TGTGCCAGCAGGCGAGCGGGAGATGGGGCCAACGTCCTGACTTTC